These 8 T cell receptor beta chains were all obtained from the same sample, sequenced in a study of blood T cell repertoires in COVID-19. Using immunoSEQ multiplex PCR, the repertoire was profiled, and TCRdb retains in-frame clones only, with some absent. The sample records roughly 120,000 clones, about 90% being singletons. Sequencing was performed on peripheral blood. Receptors originate from a woman aged 60-70 years with COVID-19, enrolled during active disease.

The chain has TRBV21-1 and TRBJ2-3; the table assigns TRBD2, which was not confirmed against the DNA. TRBV21-1 is a listed pseudogene. This CDR3 contains 14 residues. Here the CDR3 DNA reads TGTGCCAGCAGCAAAGGGGGGGGTGGAGATACGCAGTATTTT. This sequence encodes CASSKGGGGDTQYF.

The rearrangement joins TRBV4-1 to TRBJ2-7; TRBD2 agrees at 8 bases. The ends lost 3 bases at V and 3 bases at J; junction bases unmatched: 7. CDR1 is MGHRA and CDR2 is YSYEKL in the germline V gene. There are 15 residues in the CDR3. The CDR3 coding sequence is TGCGCCAGCAGCCACCAAGCGGGGGCGTTCTACGAGCAGTACTTC. This gives the protein CASSHQAGAFYEQYF.

With regard to this clone: A junction end diverges from the germline sequence, so it may reflect a read error. This chain links TRBV19 with TRBJ1-5, with 8 bases aligning to TRBD1. The CDR3 sequence is 15 residues long. Germline CDR1 is LNHDA and CDR2 is SQIVND (reference sequence). CDR3 amino acids: CASSIGQGARQPQHF. In DNA form, the CDR3 reads TGTGCCAGTAGCATAGGTCAGGGGGCGCGACAGCCCCAGCATTTT.

The chain is built from TRBV7-2 and TRBJ2-5, with 10 bases identical to TRBD1. J gave up 1 base and V 3 bases, and 2 bases lay outside the gene matches. CDR1 SGHTA and CDR2 FQGNSA come from the germline V gene. This CDR3 contains 15 residues. CDR3 sequence (DNA): TGTGCCAGCAGCTTTGACAGGGGGCCCCAAGAGACCCAGTACTTC. Its protein is CASSFDRGPQETQYF.

The chain uses TRBV5-1 and TRBJ2-1, with D perhaps TRBD1 (5 bases). The CDR3 has 13 residues. Germline V lookup: CDR1 SGHRS, CDR2 YFSETQ. Trimming took off 5 bases at V and 6 bases at J, with 12 bases between the two ends. The CDR3 reads CASRFSQVNEQFF. The CDR3 DNA is TGCGCCAGCAGATTCTCACAGGTCAATGAGCAGTTCTTC.

The chain couples TRBV6-5 to TRBJ1-2; maybe TRBD1 (6 bases). V was pared by 5 bases and J by 5 bases, with 9 bases between. The V gene's germline CDR1 is MNHEY and CDR2 SVGAGI. CDR3 size: 12 residues. The CDR3 reads CASSPGAYGYTF. The CDR3 DNA reads as TGTGCCAGCAGTCCAGGGGCGTATGGCTACACCTTC.

The CDR3 spells CASSIGQGGGDTQYF. The CDR3, as DNA: TGTGCCAGTAGTATAGGCCAGGGAGGCGGAGATACGCAGTATTTT. The genes are TRBV19 and TRBJ2-3, with D possibly TRBD2 on 6 matching bases. Trimming cost V 1 base and J 5 bases, with 13 bases left between them. CDR1 LNHDA and CDR2 SQIVND come from the germline V gene (reference sequence). This CDR3 has 15 amino acids.

The CDR3 nucleotides are TGTGCCAGCAGCTTGGCCGGGGACAGGGCCTCCTACGAGCAGTACTTC. Translation gives CASSLAGDRASYEQYF. The gene calls are TRBV5-5 and TRBJ2-7, with 9 bases that match TRBD1. This CDR3 has 16 amino acids. Germline V lookup: CDR1 SGHKS, CDR2 YYEKEE (reference sequence). The junction had 4 bases not matched to a gene; V was cut back by 0 bases and J by 0 bases.